This T cell receptor (beta chain) is from a study of shared clonotypes between healthy human individuals. Regarding the study as a whole: Relative to memory subsets, naive subsets generally showed larger estimated richness. Several donors held approximately 5% of naive CD4 clonotypes in common.

The CDR3 length is 15 residues. The germline CDR1 and CDR2 sequences are SGHRS and YFSETQ. V was pared by 3 bases and J by 4 bases, with 17 bases between. Of note for this clone: The antigen is not known.

Assay: immunoSEQ multiplex PCR; the TCRdb copy retains only in-frame clones and omits some. The data contain about 100,000 clones, more than 65% of them singletons. The sample consisted of memory CD8+ T cells sorted from blood. Subset specified: CD45RO+ cells pooled with CCR7-negative TemRA cells. The V and J genes are TRBV5-1 and TRBJ2-7; possibly TRBD2 for D (5 bases). The receptor was derived from a woman in her thirties in good health. The CDR3 sequence: CASSSASGFGYEQYF. The CDR3 nucleotides read TGCGCCAGCAGCTCCGCTTCGGGATTCGGTTACGAGCAGTACTTC.